The 22 T cell receptor beta chains given below trace back to one sample, sequenced in a study of T cells in localized non-small cell lung cancer. Sequencing used immunoSEQ multiplex PCR; TCRdb keeps in-frame clones, though not all of them. The sample lists 3,500 or so clones, approximately 39% occurring once. The sample here was normal lung tissue next to the tumor, taken before any cancer treatment. Receptors originate from a woman aged 40-70 years with stage I lung adenocarcinoma.

This clone was observed a few times. The DNA of the CDR3 is TGTGCCAGCAGCCCCTCGAGAGGCGGGAGGGTTGGTGGCGGGGAGCTGTTTTTT. Protein: CASSPSRGGRVGGGELFF. The rearrangement joins TRBV9 to TRBJ2-2, with TRBD2 matching 9 bases. The CDR3 runs to 18 residues. Looked up from germline, CDR1 is SGDLS and CDR2 is YYNGEE. V shed 4 bases, J shed 7 bases, and the junction held 17 bases outside the gene matches. The full variable domain, its missing parts supplied by reference TRBV9 and TRBJ2-2, is DSGVTQTPKHLITATGQRVTLRCSPRSGDLSVYWYQQSLDQGLQFLIQYYNGEERAKGNILERFSAQQFPDLHSELNLSSLELGDSALYFCASSPSRGGRVGGGELFFGEGSRLTVL.

In its sample, this clone was seen a few times. The rearrangement joins TRBV11-3 to TRBJ2-2, with 8 bases matching TRBD1. Germline CDR1 and CDR2: SGHNT and YENEEA. The V segment lost 5 bases and the J segment 9 bases; nucleotides outside the gene matches: 14. The length of the CDR3 is 16 residues. The CDR3 reads CASSESTTTGGWELFF. CDR3 DNA: TGTGCCAGCAGCGAAAGTACTACAACAGGGGGTTGGGAGCTGTTTTTT.

This clone turned up a few times. The V gene is TRBV11-3, the J gene TRBJ2-5, with D unresolved. V was pared by 0 bases and J by 6 bases, with 11 bases between. Germline CDR1 reads SGHNT; CDR2 reads YENEEA. CDR3 size: 14 residues. The CDR3 region is CASSLDTARKTQYF. CDR3 bases: TGTGCCAGCAGCTTAGATACCGCCAGGAAGACCCAGTACTTC.

This clone occurred a few times. The CDR3 coding sequence is TGTGCCAGCAGGCCCCTTCGGGCAGGGAAAGGAAACATTCAGTACTTC. Residues: CASRPLRAGKGNIQYF. This chain uses TRBV6-8 with TRBJ2-4; D perhaps matches TRBD1 (5 bases). V was clipped by 6 bases and J by 6 bases, with 21 bases between them. This CDR3 contains 16 residues. The germline gives CDR1 MNHGY, CDR2 SAAAGT.

The V call is TRBV29-1, the J call TRBJ2-2; D not certain. Germline CDR1 is SQVTM and CDR2 is ANQGSEA. There are 13 residues in the CDR3. The V end lost 3 bases, the J end lost 0 bases, and 5 bases lay between the germline ends. The CDR3 spells CSVERANTGELFF. The CDR3 nucleotides read TGCAGCGTTGAGAGAGCGAACACCGGGGAGCTGTTTTTT.

The chain carries TRBV15 and TRBJ2-1; D is ambiguous. Germline V gives CDR1 LNHNV, CDR2 YYDKDF (reference sequence). This CDR3 has 16 residues. Trimming stripped 1 base from V and 0 bases from J, with 10 bases between. DNA for the CDR3: TGTGCCACCAGCAGAGCAGGCACAAGCTCCTACAATGAGCAGTTCTTC. Protein sequence: CATSRAGTSSYNEQFF.

The chain couples TRBV6-8 to TRBJ2-5; tentatively, D is TRBD2 (6 bases). V shed 0 bases and J shed 1 base, with 15 bases lying between them. The CDR3 contains 17 residues. Germline-derived CDR1 and CDR2 are MNHGY and SAAAGT. The CDR3 protein is CASSYSLAGGAQETQYF. The CDR3 DNA reads TGTGCCAGCAGTTACTCACTAGCCGGAGGGGCCCAAGAGACCCAGTACTTC.

This clone was detected a few times. J is TRBJ2-7 and V is TRBV28; TRBD1 aligns across 11 bases. The CDR3 loop spans 15 amino acids. V dropped 5 bases and J dropped 3; count of bases not matched to a gene: 6. CDR1 is MDHEN, CDR2 SYDVKM, per germline. The CDR3 bases are TGTGCCAGCAGTCATACCGGGACAGGGGGCTACGAGCAGTACTTC. Protein sequence: CASSHTGTGGYEQYF.

The chain employs TRBV19 and TRBJ1-2, with D unresolved. V dropped 3 bases and J dropped 7 bases, with 12 bases sitting between them. Germline V lookup: CDR1 LNHDA, CDR2 SQIVND (reference sequence). This CDR3 region has 13 residues. CDR3 in amino acids: CASSIREKGGYTF. The CDR3 DNA reads TGTGCCAGTAGTATCCGGGAGAAAGGTGGCTACACCTTC.

This clone occurred a few times. This chain uses TRBV25-1 with TRBJ1-5; D not resolved. CDR1 and CDR2 from the germline V gene are MGHDK and SYGVNS. Trimming stripped 6 bases from V and 7 bases from J, with 19 bases between. This CDR3 region has 15 residues. CDR3 nucleotide sequence: TGTGCCAGCAGGGTAAGGACGATCTCAGCCCAGCCCCAGCATTTT. The encoded protein is CASRVRTISAQPQHF.

This chain uses TRBV19 with TRBJ1-1; a possible D gene is TRBD1 (6 bases). Germline CDR1 is LNHDA and CDR2 is SQIVND (reference sequence). The CDR3 length is 14 residues. The germline V and J ends were trimmed by 5 bases and 0 bases, with 10 bases remaining between them. Here the CDR3 DNA reads TGTGCCAGTAGTGTGGACAGAATGAACACTGAAGCTTTCTTT. Amino acids: CASSVDRMNTEAFF.

V is TRBV12-5 and J is TRBJ2-1; TRBD2 agrees at 8 bases. The CDR3 runs to 16 residues. With 6 bases clipped from V and 4 bases from J, the junction kept 11 bases outside the gene matches. CDR1 is LGHNT, CDR2 FRNRAP, per germline. CDR3 sequence reads: CASGPSSGTSYNEQFF. The DNA for the CDR3 is TGTGCTAGTGGGCCGAGTAGCGGGACAAGTTACAATGAGCAGTTCTTC.

The rearrangement links TRBV11-3 to TRBJ2-2; the D gene could be TRBD1 or TRBD2 (5 bases each). The CDR3 contains 14 residues. Looked up from germline, CDR1 is SGHNT and CDR2 is YENEEA. Trimming shortened V by 6 bases and J by 2 bases, and 10 bases separated the two germline ends. The chain's CDR3 is CASSRDHNTGELFF. In DNA, the CDR3 is TGTGCCAGCAGTCGGGACCACAACACCGGGGAGCTGTTTTTT.

J is TRBJ2-1 and V is TRBV10-1, with D perhaps being TRBD1 or TRBD2 (5 bases each). In germline, CDR1 is WNHNN, CDR2 SYGVQD (reference sequence). V was pared by 10 bases and J by 5 bases, with 18 bases between. CDR3 size: 14 residues. The CDR3 sequence is CATPGRTTNNEQFF. CDR3 in DNA: TGCGCCACCCCGGGACGCACGACTAACAATGAGCAGTTCTTC.

About this clone itself: One end of the junction is discordant with germline, which a read error may explain. The rearrangement links TRBV9 to TRBJ2-2, with 8 positions matching TRBD1. This CDR3 has 17 residues. Germline loops: CDR1 SGDLS, CDR2 YYNGEE. CDR3 protein: CASSVRQGSPNTGELFF. DNA of the CDR3: TGTGCCAGYAGCGTACGACAGGGGTCCCCGAACACCGGGGAGCTGTTTTTT.

In this sample, this clone turned up once. Here the CDR3 DNA reads TGCAGCGTGGGGGGGGTATCAAGCTCCTACAATGAGCAGTTCTTC. Translation gives CSVGGVSSSYNEQFF. The gene calls are TRBV29-1 and TRBJ2-1, with TRBD2 identical over 7 bases. V lost 6 bases and J lost 0; bases outside the gene matches: 8. Germline CDR1 SQVTM, CDR2 ANQGSEA. The CDR3 loop spans 15 amino acids.

The chain combines TRBV6-8 with TRBJ2-5; the D is unclear. V was shortened by 6 bases and J by 2 bases, with 13 bases between the two germline ends. This CDR3 contains 14 residues. Germline V gives CDR1 MNHGY, CDR2 SAAAGT. CDR3 region: CASRLTISQETQYF. CDR3 nucleotides: TGTGCCAGCAGGCTTACTATCTCTCAAGAGACCCAGTACTTC.

This clone was counted a few times. The chain employs TRBV5-1 and TRBJ2-2, with 7 bases fitting TRBD2. The CDR3 runs 17 residues. CDR1 SGHRS and CDR2 YFSETQ come from the germline V gene. Trimming removed 4 bases from V and 6 bases from J; junction bases left unmatched: 15. CDR3 protein: CASSRASTSPMSGELFF. CDR3 DNA sequence: TGCGCCAGCAGCAGGGCTTCGACTAGCCCTATGTCCGGGGAGCTGTTTTTT. The complete variable domain, with remaining parts taken from reference TRBV5-1 and TRBJ2-2, reads KAGVTQTPRYLIKTRGQQVTLSCSPISGHRSVSWYQQTPGQGLQFLFEYFSETQRNKGNFPGRFSGRQFSNSRSEMNVSTLELGDSALYLCASSRASTSPMSGELFFGEGSRLTVL.

The chain couples TRBV19 to TRBJ2-1; possible D gene TRBD2, 6 bases. Looked up from germline, CDR1 is LNHDA and CDR2 is SQIVND (reference sequence). The CDR3 runs 14 residues. Trimming left V 6 bases short and J 9 bases short, with 18 bases between. The chain's CDR3 is CASRASAYSGEQFF. The CDR3, as DNA: TGTGCCAGTAGGGCTAGCGCTTATTCCGGTGAGCAGTTCTTC. Looking up the rest from reference TRBV19 and TRBJ2-1 gives the full variable domain: DGGITQSPKYLFRKEGQNVTLSCEQNLNHDAMYWYRQDPGQGLRLIYYSQIVNDFQKGDIAEGYSVSREKKESFPLTVTSAQKNPTAFYLCASRASAYSGEQFFGPGTRLTVL.

V usage is TRBV19 and J usage is TRBJ2-3; TRBD2 is a possible D gene (6 bases). The CDR3 loop spans 15 amino acids. Trimming shortened V by 2 bases and J by 5 bases, and 14 bases separated the two germline ends. Per the germline V gene, CDR1 is LNHDA and CDR2 is SQIVND (reference sequence). The CDR3: CASSIRVGSKDTQYF. In DNA form, the CDR3 reads TGTGCCAGTAGTATACGTGTCGGGAGTAAAGATACGCAGTATTTT. Drawing the rest from reference TRBV19 and TRBJ2-3, the complete variable domain is DGGITQSPKYLFRKEGQNVTLSCEQNLNHDAMYWYRQDPGQGLRLIYYSQIVNDFQKGDIAEGYSVSREKKESFPLTVTSAQKNPTAFYLCASSIRVGSKDTQYFGPGTRLTVL.

This clone was seen only a few times. This chain links TRBV19 with TRBJ1-2; the match to TRBD1 covers 11 bases. The CDR3 consists of 15 residues. The germline V gene encodes CDR1 LNHDA and CDR2 SQIVND (reference sequence). V trimming: 5 bases; J trimming: 4 bases; junction bases outside the gene matches: 6. The DNA of the CDR3 is TGTGCCAGTAGTCTCACGGGACAGGGGGGCTATGGCTACACCTTC. Protein: CASSLTGQGGYGYTF.

The chain joins TRBV19 to TRBJ1-5, with D unclear. Trimming pared 3 bases from V and 5 bases from J, leaving 11 bases between. CDR1 LNHDA and CDR2 SQIVND come from the germline V gene (reference sequence). The CDR3 extends over 14 amino acids. The CDR3 region is CASSIWLRYQPQHF. CDR3 in DNA: TGTGCCAGTAGTATTTGGTTGAGGTATCAGCCCCAGCATTTT.